This T cell receptor beta chain is from a study of shared clonotypes between healthy human individuals (dated by TCRdb to the early 2020s). As for the study more broadly: The cohort comprised two women and three men aged 18 to 49 years. Different laboratories and diverse techniques were used to prepare libraries and sequence TCR repertoires, to increase sequencing depth and limit assay-specific biases. Per donor, three plates each were used for CD4 naive and CD4 memory, two for CD8 naive, and one for CD8 memory. Between about 0.8 and 9.5 billion PBMCs per donor were obtained by leukapheresis. To estimate repertoire size and how much clonotypes are shared between individuals, the study performed deep sequencing of blood TCR repertoires from 4 to 6 healthy adults. Summary of the overall study and its limitations: Incomplete sequencing was indicated by rarefaction of sorted-subset datasets, despite the large sequencing depth. Larger estimated clonotype richness was generally found for naive subsets than for memory subsets. The small number of donors limited the genetic and exposure-history diversity represented. When several donors were compared, the shared fraction of clonotypes was about 5% for naive CD4, roughly 3.3% for naive CD8, more than 2% for memory CD4, and around 0.4% for memory CD8. Compared with non-shared clonotypes, the clonotypes found in all four sorted-subset donors had higher generation probabilities. Sampling was restricted to blood, and TCR repertoires in tissue are likely to differ from TCR repertoires in blood. Based on pairwise subsampling, the degree of clonotype sharing among donors was expected to be affected by sequencing depth.

This clone was observed a single time. Its cognate antigen has yet to be identified. Base qualities are not at hand, and no much larger clone is one base apart. CD8 naive samples were obtained by positive selection for CCR7 among CD45RO-negative cells, yielding a CD45RA+CCR7+ population from which TemRA cells were excluded. The donors were healthy, HIV-negative adults who had no recently reported acute infections or vaccinations. Only Caucasian adults living in Nashville, Tennessee, USA were represented among the donors. After blood collection by leukapheresis, PBMCs were isolated using Ficoll-Histopaque density gradient centrifugation and then cryopreserved in the vapor phase of liquid nitrogen. Analytical flow cytometry was used to check the purity and quantity of every magnetically sorted T cell population. Each sorted fraction had its genomic DNA isolated and then quantified by UV absorbance on a Nanodrop 2000c.

TCR CDR3 regions were amplified from genomic DNA by multiplex PCR using the deep immunoSEQ assay. Extracted genomic DNA from each cell subset was distributed evenly across all wells of several immunoSEQ 96-well plates, and each plate was treated as a replicate. Each replicate PCR for sorted subsets received approximately 200 ng genomic DNA, equal to tens of thousands of T cell genomes. Purified libraries were measured with a Qubit 3.0 fluorometer, size-checked on a Bioanalyzer 2100, and measured again with the KAPA Library Quantification kit. Every immunoSEQ 96-well plate was sequenced on a dedicated single-read 150-cycle Illumina NextSeq 550 flow cell. In the authors' own workflow: Because only junctional sequences without quality scores were contained in the immunoSEQ output, filtering matching that applied to full-length reads could not be performed. To assign V/J genes and CDR3, sequences were annotated using PyIR, a Python wrapper for IgBLAST v1.9, with IMGT germline references. Reads were filtered out if the reads had weak V/J assignments (E-value above 1e-6), no CDR3, stop codons, out-of-frame junctions, or ambiguous translated residues. V3J clonotypes were defined as sequences sharing the same inferred V gene, J gene, and CDR3 amino acid sequence. To compute the percentage overlap between repertoires, the number of shared unique clonotypes was divided by the size of the smaller repertoire. Richness of each repertoire was evaluated using RTK rarefaction, the Chao1 estimator, and Recon v2.1 estimates of unobserved clonotypes. For all TCRbeta clonotypes obtained by the gDNA method from a handful of donors, generation probabilities were computed with OLGA. The source is immuneACCESS, and TCRdb retained only in-frame sequences with V and J called. Part of the clones is not carried over; for the studies checked, unresolved V genes explain less than half of this, and the remainder is unexplained. The V and J calls and clone size were taken over from that table, and D and trimming were inferred from the DNA. This sample comprises roughly 1,800,000 clones, around 96% of them detected only once. The ten most abundant clones make up roughly 1.2% of the sample.

The receptor's source is a young man in good health. Sequencing was carried out using naive CD8+ T cells sorted from blood. Read against the paper, the sample's cell subset or site label means: CD45RA+CCR7+.

The nucleotides are TGTGCCAGCAGCTCCACAGGGTTCGCGGAGACCCAGTACTTC. Its amino acids are CASSSTGFAETQYF. The chain is assembled from TRBV5-4 and TRBJ2-5; the best D guess is TRBD1, with 6 bases matching. Based on the germline V gene (reference sequence), the CDR1 and CDR2 sequences are SGHNT and YYREEE. The CDR3 sequence holds 14 residues, the cysteine and phenylalanine included. The only DNA kept is the CDR3, 42 bases in frame from the first base. Trimming removed 3 bases from V and 5 bases from J, leaving 14 bases between the germline ends. The reference TRBV5-4 and TRBJ2-5 proteins fill in what lies around the CDR3, so the full variable domain reads ETGVTQSPTHLIKTRGQQVTLRCSSQSGHNTVSWYQQALGQGPQFIFQYYREEENGRGNFPPRFSGLQFPNYSSELNVNALELDDSALYLCASSSTGFAETQYFGPGTRLLVL.